This is a list of T cell receptor beta chains from one sample in a study of shared clonotypes between healthy human individuals. TCRdb keeps only in-frame clones here, not all; method: immunoSEQ multiplex PCR. The data contain around 600,000 clones, 95% of them singletons. Sequencing used naive CD8+ T cells sorted from blood. The receptors come from a woman in her twenties or thirties in good health. Both conserved end residues are part of each CDR3. A D gene is named only where the DNA matches it firmly. Clone size is given for some rows only: seen once, a few or many times, or a class if the clone is expanded.

J: TRBJ1-2; V: TRBV5-5; D: TRBD1; size: NA; DNA: TGTGCCAGCGACGATCCGGGACAGGGGGCAAGAGGCTACACCTTC; CDR3: CASDDPGQGARGYTF
J: TRBJ2-7; V: TRBV2; D: NA; size: NA; DNA: TGTGCCAGCAGTGAACCCAGCTCCGTCGACGAGCAGTACTTC; CDR3: CASSEPSSVDEQYF
J: TRBJ2-5; V: TRBV28; D: TRBD2; size: NA; DNA: TGTGCCAGCAGTCCCATAGCGGGAGGGACCCAAGAGACCCAGTACTTC; CDR3: CASSPIAGGTQETQYF
J: TRBJ2-7; V: TRBV7-2; D: NA; size: NA; DNA: TGTGCCAGCAGCTTAGGTCGGGGCTCCGGCTACGAGCAGTACTTC; CDR3: CASSLGRGSGYEQYF
J: TRBJ2-1; V: TRBV6-5; D: NA; size: NA; DNA: TGTGCCAGCAGTTACACAGGAAATGAGCAGTTCTTC; CDR3: CASSYTGNEQFF
J: TRBJ1-2; V: TRBV28; D: TRBD1; size: NA; DNA: TGTGCCAGCAGTTTAGGCCAGGGGGATGGCTACACCTTC; CDR3: CASSLGQGDGYTF
J: TRBJ1-5; V: TRBV19; D: NA; size: NA; DNA: TGTGCCAGTAGTACCCTAAGGGGCCAGCCCCAGCATTTT; CDR3: CASSTLRGQPQHF
J: TRBJ2-1; V: TRBV5-1; D: TRBD2; size: NA; DNA: TGCGCCAGCAGCTTCACTAGCGGGAGAAGGGATGAGCAGTTCTTC; CDR3: CASSFTSGRRDEQFF
J: TRBJ1-1; V: TRBV7-8; D: NA; size: NA; DNA: TGTGCCAGCAGCCTCACTAACTCGATGAACACTGAAGCTTTCTTT; CDR3: CASSLTNSMNTEAFF
J: TRBJ2-1; V: TRBV4-1; D: NA; size: NA; DNA: TGCGCCAGCAGCCCAATGCGAGGGACGAACTACAATGAGCAGTTCTTC; CDR3: CASSPMRGTNYNEQFF
J: TRBJ2-7; V: TRBV30; D: NA; size: NA; DNA: TGTGCCTGGAGTGTATTAGGGTTGAACGAGCAGTACTTC; CDR3: CAWSVLGLNEQYF
J: TRBJ2-3; V: TRBV28; D: NA; size: once; DNA: TGTGCCAGCAGTTCCTGGGGTGGCACAGATACGCAGTATTTT; CDR3: CASSSWGGTDTQYF
J: TRBJ2-7; V: TRBV5-4; D: TRBD2; size: NA; DNA: TGTGCCAGCAGCCGCACAACGGGAGGTTTCCACGAGCAGTACTTC; CDR3: CASSRTTGGFHEQYF
J: TRBJ2-1; V: TRBV7-6; D: NA; size: NA; DNA: TGTGCCAGCAGCCTCCACGGGGACTCGGATTACTTCTTC; CDR3: CASSLHGDSDYFF
J: TRBJ1-5; V: TRBV4-2; D: TRBD1; size: few; DNA: TGTGCCAGCAGCCACGGACAGGCCTTGCAGCCCCAGCATTTT; CDR3: CASSHGQALQPQHF
J: TRBJ2-1; V: TRBV30; D: NA; size: NA; DNA: TGTGCCTCGCGCCGTTACAATGAGCAGTTCTTC; CDR3: CASRRYNEQFF
J: TRBJ1-2; V: TRBV7-8; D: TRBD1; size: NA; DNA: TGTGCCAGCAGCTTAGCCGGGACAGGGGCGGATGGCTACACCTTC; CDR3: CASSLAGTGADGYTF
J: TRBJ2-3; V: TRBV5-4; D: NA; size: NA; DNA: TGTGCCAGCAGCTTCTGGGGCGGCACAGATACGCAGTATTTT; CDR3: CASSFWGGTDTQYF
J: TRBJ2-7; V: TRBV9; D: NA; size: NA; DNA: TGTGCCAGCAGCCCCTTCGCCGGGAGCTCCTACGAGCAGTACTTC; CDR3: CASSPFAGSSYEQYF
J: TRBJ1-5; V: TRBV30; D: NA; size: NA; DNA: TGTGCCTGGGATGGCCAGGACCGTAGCAATCAGCCCCAGCATTTT; CDR3: CAWDGQDRSNQPQHF
J: TRBJ2-1; V: TRBV9; D: NA; size: NA; DNA: TGTGCCAGCAGCCCATCACTAGCTTCGGGAGAAAACTCCTACAATGAGCAGTTCTTC; CDR3: CASSPSLASGENSYNEQFF
J: TRBJ2-5; V: TRBV7-9; D: NA; size: NA; DNA: TGTGCCAGCGAGGGAACCCAAGAGACCCAGTACTTC; CDR3: CASEGTQETQYF